Listed below are T cell receptor beta chains from one sample, sequenced in a study of STAT3 mutations in large granular lymphocyte leukemia. Method: immunoSEQ multiplex PCR; TCRdb's copy keeps in-frame clones and lacks some. The sample shows 7,800 or so clones, 91% of them seen only once. Sequencing was done on a sample of peripheral blood mononuclear cells. The receptors here all came from a man aged 50 to 59 with T-cell large granular lymphocyte leukemia. Some clones in this sample may be carry-over from other donors' samples. The CDR3 runs from the conserved cysteine through the conserved F or W. A D gene is named only where the DNA matches it firmly. The size field is filled for only some rows; it gives once, few, many or a size class.

d_gene	v_gene	j_gene	abundance	len	CDR3aa	CDR3nt
-	TRBV4-2	TRBJ1-5	-	18	CASSQDLGGAWGNQPQHF	TGTGCCAGCAGCCAAGATCTCGGAGGGGCTTGGGGCAATCAGCCCCAGCATTTT
-	TRBV6-5	TRBJ2-1	-	15	CASSYPGAAYNEQFF	TGTGCCAGCAGTTATCCGGGGGCAGCCTACAATGAGCAGTTCTTC
TRBD1	TRBV9	TRBJ2-2	-	13	CASQGANTGELFF	TGTGCCAGCCAGGGGGCGAACACCGGGGAGCTGTTTTTT
-	TRBV5-1	TRBJ2-5	-	12	CASSLKAETQYF	TGCGCCAGCAGCTTGAAGGCGGAGACCCAGTACTTC
-	TRBV29-1	TRBJ1-2	once	12	CSVRNHYNGYTF	TGCAGCGTTCGTAACCACTACAATGGCTACACCTTC
TRBD1	TRBV29-1	TRBJ2-7	-	13	CSAWTGDSYEQYF	TGCAGCGCTTGGACAGGAGACTCCTACGAGCAGTACTTC
TRBD2	TRBV6-4	TRBJ2-3	-	17	CASSDSRRESSTDTQYF	TGTGCCAGCAGTGACTCGAGGCGGGAGTCTAGCACAGATACGCAGTATTTT
-	TRBV7-6	TRBJ2-2	-	16	CASSRSDPRTAGELFF	TGTGCCAGCAGCCGATCTGACCCCAGAACGGCCGGGGAGCTGTTTTTT
-	TRBV30	TRBJ1-2	-	12	CAWSVARGGYTF	TGTGCCTGGAGTGTAGCCCGCGGGGGCTACACCTTC
-	TRBV7-9	TRBJ1-2	once	14	CASSLARDRYGYTF	TGTGCCAGCAGCCTGGCCCGGGACCGCTATGGCTACACCTTC
-	TRBV7-9	TRBJ2-7	-	14	CASSLGQGIHEQYF	TGTGCCAGCAGCTTAGGCCAGGGGATTCACGAGCAGTACTTC
TRBD1	TRBV2	TRBJ1-2	-	14	CASSLQGTDYGYTF	TGTGCCAGCAGTCTACAGGGGACGGACTATGGCTACACCTTC
-	TRBV10-3	TRBJ2-4	-	15	CAISESGLAKNIQYF	TGTGCCATCAGTGAGTCGGGACTAGCCAAAAACATTCAGTACTTC
-	TRBV5-1	TRBJ1-1	-	16	CASSLGQTGSNTEAFF	TGCGCCAGCAGCTTGGGCCAAACAGGGTCAAACACTGAAGCTTTCTTT
-	TRBV5-1	TRBJ2-5	-	12	CASSLVQETQYF	TGCGCCAGCAGCTTGGTACAAGAGACCCAGTACTTC
-	TRBV20-1	TRBJ2-7	-	11	CSATTGYEQYF	TGCAGTGCCACAACAGGATACGAGCAGTACTTC
-	TRBV10-3	TRBJ2-5	-	13	CAISETGQRTQYF	TGTGCCATCAGTGAGACCGGACAGCGGACCCAGTACTTC
-	TRBV5-4	TRBJ1-6	-	17	CASSLAAGGLGNSPLHF	TGTGCCAGCAGCTTGGCCGCAGGTGGTTTGGGGAATTCACCCCTCCACTTT
TRBD2	TRBV11-2	TRBJ2-1	-	13	CASSLDTLAEQFF	TGTGCCAGCAGCTTAGATACACTAGCGGAGCAGTTCTTC
TRBD1	TRBV5-6	TRBJ2-7	-	15	CASSSDRYRFYEQYF	TGTGCCAGCAGCTCGGACAGGTACCGTTTCTACGAGCAGTACTTC
TRBD1	TRBV7-6	TRBJ1-5	-	13	CASGTGLNQPQHF	TGTGCCAGCGGGACAGGGCTCAATCAGCCCCAGCATTTT
-	TRBV28	TRBJ1-4	-	15	CASSLGGTTNEKLFF	TGTGCCAGCAGTTTAGGCGGGACAACTAATGAAAAACTGTTTTTT
TRBD1	TRBV6-5	TRBJ1-2	once	14	CASSYYDRADGYTF	TGTGCCAGCAGTTACTACGACAGGGCGGATGGCTACACCTTC
-	TRBV18	TRBJ2-2	-	12	CASSASSGELFF	TGTGCCAGCTCAGCCTCTTCCGGGGAGCTGTTTTTT
TRBD1	TRBV9	TRBJ1-1	-	15	CASSWTDRGNTEAFF	TGTGCCAGCAGCTGGACGGACAGGGGGAACACTGAAGCTTTCTTT
-	TRBV6-5	TRBJ1-2	few	14	CASSYSPTLYGYTF	TGTGCCAGCAGTTACTCGCCGACACTCTATGGCTACACCTTC
TRBD1	TRBV29-1	TRBJ2-7	-	12	CSAGQGNYEQYF	TGCAGCGCCGGACAGGGGAACTACGAGCAGTACTTC
-	TRBV20-1	TRBJ1-2	-	11	CSAPLGYGYTF	TGCAGTGCGCCCCTAGGCTATGGCTACACCTTC
-	TRBV7-8	TRBJ2-5	-	15	CASSLGRESGGTQYF	TGTGCCAGCAGCTTAGGGCGGGAATCCGGGGGGACCCAGTACTTC
-	TRBV18	TRBJ2-7	-	12	CASSPSTREQYF	TGTGCCAGCTCACCGTCTACCCGGGAGCAGTACTTC
-	TRBV18	TRBJ2-5	-	12	CASSPPGETQYF	TGTGCCAGCTCACCACCAGGCGAGACCCAGTACTTC
-	TRBV5-1	TRBJ2-6	-	15	CASSQDRPGANVLTF	TGCGCCAGCAGCCAGGACAGACCTGGGGCCAACGTCCTGACTTTC
TRBD2	TRBV7-3	TRBJ2-7	-	15	CASSLNHQRGHEQYF	TGTGCCAGCAGCTTAAATCATCAGCGGGGCCACGAGCAGTACTTC
-	TRBV5-1	TRBJ1-3	-	16	CASSLEGGQAGNTIYF	TGCGCCAGCAGCTTGGAAGGGGGGCAGGCTGGAAACACCATATATTTT
-	TRBV5-1	TRBJ1-3	-	14	CASSLDASGNTIYF	TGCGCCAGCAGCTTGGACGCTTCTGGAAACACCATATATTTT
TRBD1	TRBV9	TRBJ1-6	-	13	CASSGQGQSPLHF	TGTGCCAGCAGCGGACAGGGACAATCACCCCTCCACTTT
-	TRBV7-9	TRBJ2-3	-	14	CASRRQVITDTQYF	TGTGCCAGCAGGAGACAGGTCATCACAGATACGCAGTATTTT
-	TRBV7-6	TRBJ2-1	few	17	CASSLSAAMGVYNEQFF	TGTGCCAGCAGCTTGAGTGCGGCTATGGGGGTGTACAATGAGCAGTTCTTC
TRBD1	TRBV9	TRBJ1-2	-	15	CASSEQQGARGGYTF	TGTGCCAGCAGCGAACAACAGGGGGCCAGGGGTGGCTACACCTTC
-	TRBV6-6	TRBJ2-2	once	13	CASSFRGAGELFF	TGTGCCAGCAGTTTCCGGGGCGCCGGGGAGCTGTTTTTT
-	TRBV6-5	TRBJ2-7	-	16	CASSYGIGTSSYEQYF	TGTGCCAGCAGTTATGGGATCGGGACCTCCTCCTACGAGCAGTACTTC
-	TRBV28	TRBJ2-1	-	12	CASSSIYNEQFF	TGTGCCAGCAGCTCGATTTACAATGAGCAGTTCTTC
-	TRBV6-1	TRBJ2-3	few	13	CASSVPETDTQYF	TGTGCCAGCAGTGTTCCGGAGACAGATACGCAGTATTTT
-	TRBV4-1	TRBJ1-4	-	16	CASSQPGARRVEKLFF	TGCGCCAGCAGCCAACCAGGGGCCCGACGGGTAGAAAAACTGTTTTTT
-	TRBV5-1	TRBJ2-5	-	14	CASSLGGEQETQYF	TGCGCCAGCAGCTTGGGGGGGGAACAAGAGACCCAGTACTTC
-	TRBV2	TRBJ2-5	-	15	CASSEWGSAQETQYF	TGTGCCAGCAGTGAATGGGGAAGCGCCCAAGAGACCCAGTACTTC
-	TRBV4-1	TRBJ1-6	-	17	CASSQDRTFSYNSPLHF	TGCGCCAGCAGCCAAGATCGGACCTTCTCCTATAATTCACCCCTCCACTTT
TRBD1	TRBV5-6	TRBJ1-2	-	13	CASSWRTGDGYTF	TGTGCCAGCAGCTGGCGGACAGGGGACGGCTACACCTTC
-	TRBV7-2	TRBJ2-7	-	14	CASSFQRGPGEQYF	TGTGCCAGCAGCTTCCAACGGGGGCCCGGGGAGCAGTACTTC
-	TRBV7-9	TRBJ1-4	-	15	CASSPGAGGGEKLFF	TGTGCCAGCAGCCCCGGAGCCGGGGGCGGTGAAAAACTGTTTTTT
TRBD1	TRBV2	TRBJ1-5	-	13	CASGPTGNQPQHF	TGTGCCAGCGGACCGACAGGGAATCAGCCCCAGCATTTT
TRBD2	TRBV5-1	TRBJ2-7	-	20	CASSRIPGTSGSSSSYEQYF	TGCGCCAGCAGCCGCATTCCCGGGACTAGCGGGAGTTCCAGCTCCTACGAGCAGTACTTC
TRBD1	TRBV6-1	TRBJ1-6	-	14	CASRGTGINSPLHF	TGTGCCAGCAGGGGGACAGGGATTAATTCACCCCTCCACTTT
-	TRBV7-9	TRBJ2-7	-	13	CASKEGGGYEQYF	TGTGCCAGCAAGGAGGGGGGAGGCTACGAGCAGTACTTC
-	TRBV6-8	TRBJ1-2	-	14	CASSCSRKTYGYTF	TGTGCCAGCAGTTGCTCTAGAAAGACCTATGGCTACACCTTC
-	TRBV5-1	TRBJ2-7	-	13	CASSGLQGYEQYF	TGCGCCAGCAGCGGGCTACAGGGATACGAGCAGTACTTC